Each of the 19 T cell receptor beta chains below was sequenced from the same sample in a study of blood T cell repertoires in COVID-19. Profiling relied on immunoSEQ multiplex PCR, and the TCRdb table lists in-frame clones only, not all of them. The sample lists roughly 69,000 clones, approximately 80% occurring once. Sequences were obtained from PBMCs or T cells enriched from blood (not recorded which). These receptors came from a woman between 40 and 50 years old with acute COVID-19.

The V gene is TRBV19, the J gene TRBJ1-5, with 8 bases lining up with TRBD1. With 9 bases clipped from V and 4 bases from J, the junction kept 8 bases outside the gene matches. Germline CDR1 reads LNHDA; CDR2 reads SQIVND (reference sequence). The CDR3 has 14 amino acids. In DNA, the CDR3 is TGTGCCAGCACCAGACAGGGGAGAAATCAGCCCCAGCATTTT. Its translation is CASTRQGRNQPQHF.

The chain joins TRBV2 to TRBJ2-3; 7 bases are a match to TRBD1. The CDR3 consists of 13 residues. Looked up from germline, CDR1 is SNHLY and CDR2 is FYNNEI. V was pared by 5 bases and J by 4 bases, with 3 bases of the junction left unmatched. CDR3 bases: TGTGCCAGCAGTCCACAGGGGCCAGATACGCAGTATTTT. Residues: CASSPQGPDTQYF.

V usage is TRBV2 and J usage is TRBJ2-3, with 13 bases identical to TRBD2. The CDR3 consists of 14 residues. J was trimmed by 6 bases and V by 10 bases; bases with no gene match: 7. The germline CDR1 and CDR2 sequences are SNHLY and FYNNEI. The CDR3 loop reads CATGLAGASDTQYF. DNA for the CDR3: TGTGCCACAGGACTAGCGGGAGCTTCGGATACGCAGTATTTT. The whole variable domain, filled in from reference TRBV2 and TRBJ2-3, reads EPEVTQTPSHQVTQMGQEVILRCVPISNHLYFYWYRQILGQKVEFLVSFYNNEISEKSEIFDDQFSVERPDGSNFTLKIRSTKLEDSAMYFCATGLAGASDTQYFGPGTRLTVL.

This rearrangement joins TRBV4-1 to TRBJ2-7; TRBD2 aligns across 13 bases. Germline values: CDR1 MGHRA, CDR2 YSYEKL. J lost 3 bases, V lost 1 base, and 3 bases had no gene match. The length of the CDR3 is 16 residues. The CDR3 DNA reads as TGCGCCAGCAGCCAAGGGACTAGCGGGGGCCTCTACGAGCAGTACGTC. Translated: CASSQGTSGGLYEQYV.

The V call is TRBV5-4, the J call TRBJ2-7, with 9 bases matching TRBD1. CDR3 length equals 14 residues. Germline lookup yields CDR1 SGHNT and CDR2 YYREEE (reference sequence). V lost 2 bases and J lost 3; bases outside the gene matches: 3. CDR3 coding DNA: TGTGCCAGCAGCTTACAGGGGGCGCGCTACGAGCAGTACTTC. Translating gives CASSLQGARYEQYF.

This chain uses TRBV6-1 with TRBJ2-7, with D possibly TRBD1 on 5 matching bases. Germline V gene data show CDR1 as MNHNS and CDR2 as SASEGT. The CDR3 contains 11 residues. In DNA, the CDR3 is TGTGCCAGCAGTGAAGGGGTTAGGGGTCACGTC. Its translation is CASSEGVRGHV.

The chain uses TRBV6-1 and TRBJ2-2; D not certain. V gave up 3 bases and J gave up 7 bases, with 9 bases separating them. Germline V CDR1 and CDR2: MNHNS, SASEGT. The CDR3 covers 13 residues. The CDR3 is CASSEKSGGELFF. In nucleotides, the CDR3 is TGTGCCAGCAGTGAGAAATCCGGCGGGGAGCTGTTTTTT.

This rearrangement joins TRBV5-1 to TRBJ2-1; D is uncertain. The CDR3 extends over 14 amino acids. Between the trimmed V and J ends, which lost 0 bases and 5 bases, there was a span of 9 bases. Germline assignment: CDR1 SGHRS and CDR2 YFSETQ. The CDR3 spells CASSLGQAHNEQFF. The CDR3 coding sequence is TGCGCCAGCAGCTTGGGTCAGGCCCACAATGAGCAGTTCTTC.

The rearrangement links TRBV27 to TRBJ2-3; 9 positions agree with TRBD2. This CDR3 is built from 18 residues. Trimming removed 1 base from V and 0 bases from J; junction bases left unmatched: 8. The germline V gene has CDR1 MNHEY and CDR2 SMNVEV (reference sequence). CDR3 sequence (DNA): TGTGCCAGCAGTTTATTTGGTATTAGCGGGAGAAGCACAGATACGCAGTATTTT. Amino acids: CASSLFGISGRSTDTQYF.

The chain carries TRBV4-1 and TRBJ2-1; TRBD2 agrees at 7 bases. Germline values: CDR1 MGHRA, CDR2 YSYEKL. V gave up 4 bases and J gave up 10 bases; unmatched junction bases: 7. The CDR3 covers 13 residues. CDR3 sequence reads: CASSPIGLEEQFF. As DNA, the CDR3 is TGCGCCAGCAGCCCGATAGGACTAGAGGAGCAGTTCTTC.

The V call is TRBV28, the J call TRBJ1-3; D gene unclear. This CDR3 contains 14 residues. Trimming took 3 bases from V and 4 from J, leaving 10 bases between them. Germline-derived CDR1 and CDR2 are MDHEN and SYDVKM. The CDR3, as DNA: TGTGCCAGCAGTTTGGCAGCGTCGGGAAACACCATATATTTT. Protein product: CASSLAASGNTIYF.

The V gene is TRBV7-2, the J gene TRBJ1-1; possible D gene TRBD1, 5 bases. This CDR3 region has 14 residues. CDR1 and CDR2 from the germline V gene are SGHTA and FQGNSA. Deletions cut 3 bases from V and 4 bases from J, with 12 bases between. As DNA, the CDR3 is TGTGCCAGCAGCTTTGGACACATTGGCACTGAAGCTTTCTTT. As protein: CASSFGHIGTEAFF.

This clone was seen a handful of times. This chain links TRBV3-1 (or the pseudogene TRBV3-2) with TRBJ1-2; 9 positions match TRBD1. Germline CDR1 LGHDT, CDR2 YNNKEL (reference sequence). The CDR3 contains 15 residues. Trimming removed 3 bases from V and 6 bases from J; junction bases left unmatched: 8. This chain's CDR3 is CASSQGQGAKNGYTF. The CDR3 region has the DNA TGTGCCAGCAGCCAGGGACAGGGAGCGAAGAATGGCTACACCTTC.

The CDR3 bases are TGTGCCAGCAGCTCACGACAGGGGGGGTATAATTCACCCCTCCACTTT. Encoded protein: CASSSRQGGYNSPLHF. This sequence joins TRBV27 and TRBJ1-6; TRBD1 matches 9 bases. The V gene end was trimmed by 6 bases and the J gene end by 4 bases; junction bases not matched to a gene: 7. There are 16 residues in the CDR3. Germline V gives CDR1 MNHEY, CDR2 SMNVEV (reference sequence).

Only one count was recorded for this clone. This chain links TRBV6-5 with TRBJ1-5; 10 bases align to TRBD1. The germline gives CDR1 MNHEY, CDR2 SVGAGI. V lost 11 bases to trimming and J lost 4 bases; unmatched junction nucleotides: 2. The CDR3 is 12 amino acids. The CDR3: CARGQGNQPQHF. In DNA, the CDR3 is TGTGCCCGGGGACAGGGGAATCAGCCCCAGCATTTT.

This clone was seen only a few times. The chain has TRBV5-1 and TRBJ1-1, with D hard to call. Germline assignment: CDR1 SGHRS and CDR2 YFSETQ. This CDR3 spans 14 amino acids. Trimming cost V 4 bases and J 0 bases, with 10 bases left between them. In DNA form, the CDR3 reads TGCGCCAGCAGCGAGGAACGGTTGAACACTGAAGCTTTCTTT. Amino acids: CASSEERLNTEAFF.

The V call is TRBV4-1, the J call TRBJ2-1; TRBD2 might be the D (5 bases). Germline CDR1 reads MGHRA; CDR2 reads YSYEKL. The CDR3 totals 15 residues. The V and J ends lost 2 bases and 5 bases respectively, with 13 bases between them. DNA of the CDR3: TGCGCCAGCAGCCAATCCGAGGGTCCCCACAATGAGCAGTTCTTC. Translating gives CASSQSEGPHNEQFF.

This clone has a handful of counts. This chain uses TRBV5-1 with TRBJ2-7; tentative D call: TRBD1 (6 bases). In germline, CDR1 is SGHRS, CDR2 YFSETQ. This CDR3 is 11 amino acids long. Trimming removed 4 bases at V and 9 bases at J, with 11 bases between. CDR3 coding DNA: TGCGCCAGCAGCGATCTGGACAGGCAGTACTTC. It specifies CASSDLDRQYF. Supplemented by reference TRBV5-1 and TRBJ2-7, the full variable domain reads KAGVTQTPRYLIKTRGQQVTLSCSPISGHRSVSWYQQTPGQGLQFLFEYFSETQRNKGNFPGRFSGRQFSNSRSEMNVSTLELGDSALYLCASSDLDRQYFGPGTRLTVT.

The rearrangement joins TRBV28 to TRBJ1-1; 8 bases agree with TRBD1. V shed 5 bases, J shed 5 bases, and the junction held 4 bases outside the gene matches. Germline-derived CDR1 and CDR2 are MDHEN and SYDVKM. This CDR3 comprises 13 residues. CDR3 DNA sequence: TGTGCCAGCAGTCTTTACAGGGGGACTGAAGCTTTCTTT. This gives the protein CASSLYRGTEAFF. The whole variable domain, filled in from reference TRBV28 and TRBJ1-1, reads DVKVTQSSRYLVKRTGEKVFLECVQDMDHENMFWYRQDPGLGLRLIYFSYDVKMKEKGDIPEGYSVSREKKERFSLILESASTNQTSMYLCASSLYRGTEAFFGQGTRLTVV.